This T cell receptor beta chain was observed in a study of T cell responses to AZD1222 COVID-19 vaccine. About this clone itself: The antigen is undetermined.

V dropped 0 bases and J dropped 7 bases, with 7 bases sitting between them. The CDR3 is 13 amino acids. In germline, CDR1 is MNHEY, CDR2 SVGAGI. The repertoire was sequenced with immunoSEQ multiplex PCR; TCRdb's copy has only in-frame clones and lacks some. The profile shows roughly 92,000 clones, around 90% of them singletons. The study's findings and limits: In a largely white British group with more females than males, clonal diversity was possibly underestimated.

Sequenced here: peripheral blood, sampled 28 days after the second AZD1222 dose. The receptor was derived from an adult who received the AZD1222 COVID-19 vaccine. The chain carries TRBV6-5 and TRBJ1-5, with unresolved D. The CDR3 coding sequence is TGTGCCAGCAGTTACTCAAGGGCCCAGCCCCAGCATTTT. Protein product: CASSYSRAQPQHF.